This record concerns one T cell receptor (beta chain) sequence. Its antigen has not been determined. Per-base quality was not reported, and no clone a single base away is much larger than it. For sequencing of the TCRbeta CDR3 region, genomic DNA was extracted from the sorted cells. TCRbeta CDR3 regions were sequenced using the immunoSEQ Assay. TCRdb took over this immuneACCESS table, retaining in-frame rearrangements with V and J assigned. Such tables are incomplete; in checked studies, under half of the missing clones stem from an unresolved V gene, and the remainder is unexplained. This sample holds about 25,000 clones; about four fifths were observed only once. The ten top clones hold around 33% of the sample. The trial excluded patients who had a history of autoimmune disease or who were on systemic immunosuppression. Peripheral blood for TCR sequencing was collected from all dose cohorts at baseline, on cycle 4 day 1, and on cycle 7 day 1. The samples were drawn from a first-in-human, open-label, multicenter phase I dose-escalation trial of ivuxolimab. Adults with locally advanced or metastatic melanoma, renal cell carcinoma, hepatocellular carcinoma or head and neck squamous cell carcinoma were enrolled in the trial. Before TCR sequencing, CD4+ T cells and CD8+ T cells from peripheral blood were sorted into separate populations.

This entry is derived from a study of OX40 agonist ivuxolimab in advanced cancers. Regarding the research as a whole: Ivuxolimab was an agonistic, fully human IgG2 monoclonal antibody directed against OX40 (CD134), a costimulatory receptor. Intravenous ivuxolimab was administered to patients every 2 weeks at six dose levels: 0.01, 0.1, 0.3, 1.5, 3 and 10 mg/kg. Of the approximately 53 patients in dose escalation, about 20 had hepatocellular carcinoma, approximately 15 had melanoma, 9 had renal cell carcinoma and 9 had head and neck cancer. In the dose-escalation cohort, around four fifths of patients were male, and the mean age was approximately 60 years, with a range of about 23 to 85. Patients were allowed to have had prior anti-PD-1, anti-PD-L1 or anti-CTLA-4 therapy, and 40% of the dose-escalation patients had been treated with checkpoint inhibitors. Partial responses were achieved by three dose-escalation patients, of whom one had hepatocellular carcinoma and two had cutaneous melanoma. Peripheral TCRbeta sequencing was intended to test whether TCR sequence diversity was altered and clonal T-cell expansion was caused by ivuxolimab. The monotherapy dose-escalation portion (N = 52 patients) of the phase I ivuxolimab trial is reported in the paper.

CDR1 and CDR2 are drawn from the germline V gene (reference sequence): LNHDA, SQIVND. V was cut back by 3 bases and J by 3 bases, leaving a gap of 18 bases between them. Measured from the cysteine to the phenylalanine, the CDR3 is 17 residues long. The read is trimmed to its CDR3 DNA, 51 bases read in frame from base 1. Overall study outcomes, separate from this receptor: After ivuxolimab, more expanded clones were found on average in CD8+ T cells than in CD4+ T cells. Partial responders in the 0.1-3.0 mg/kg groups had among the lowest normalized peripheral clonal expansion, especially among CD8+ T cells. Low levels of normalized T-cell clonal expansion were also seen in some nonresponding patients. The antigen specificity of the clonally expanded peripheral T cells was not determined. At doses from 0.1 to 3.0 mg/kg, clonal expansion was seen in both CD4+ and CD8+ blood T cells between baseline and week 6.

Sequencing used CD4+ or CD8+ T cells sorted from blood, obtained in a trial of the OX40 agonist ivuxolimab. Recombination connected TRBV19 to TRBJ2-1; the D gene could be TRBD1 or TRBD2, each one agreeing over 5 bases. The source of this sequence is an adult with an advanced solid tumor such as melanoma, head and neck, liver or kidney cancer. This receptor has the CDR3 CASSIYEGRALYNEQFF. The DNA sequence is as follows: TGTGCCAGTAGTATTTATGAGGGGCGGGCTCTCTACAATGAGCAGTTCTTC.